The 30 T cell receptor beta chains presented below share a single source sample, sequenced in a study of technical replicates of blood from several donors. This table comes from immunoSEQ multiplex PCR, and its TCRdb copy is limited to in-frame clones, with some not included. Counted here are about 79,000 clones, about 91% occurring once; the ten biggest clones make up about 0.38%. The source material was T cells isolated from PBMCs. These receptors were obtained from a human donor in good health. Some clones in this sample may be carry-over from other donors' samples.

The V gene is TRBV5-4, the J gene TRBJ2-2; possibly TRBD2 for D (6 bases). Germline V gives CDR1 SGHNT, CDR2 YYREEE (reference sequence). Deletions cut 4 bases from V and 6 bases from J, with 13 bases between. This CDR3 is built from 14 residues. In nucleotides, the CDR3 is TGTGCCAGCAGCGCACACACGGGAGCCGGGGAGCTGTTTTTT. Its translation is CASSAHTGAGELFF.

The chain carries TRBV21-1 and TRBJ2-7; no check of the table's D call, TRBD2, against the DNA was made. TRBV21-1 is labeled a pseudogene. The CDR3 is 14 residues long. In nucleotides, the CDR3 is TGTGCCAGCAGCAATTATGATAGTCGAGAAGAGCAGTACTTC. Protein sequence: CASSNYDSREEQYF.

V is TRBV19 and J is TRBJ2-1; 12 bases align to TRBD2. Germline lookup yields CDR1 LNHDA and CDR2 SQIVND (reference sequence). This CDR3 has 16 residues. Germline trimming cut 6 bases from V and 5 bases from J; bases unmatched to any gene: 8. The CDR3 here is CASRILAGGINNEQFF. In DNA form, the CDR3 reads TGTGCCAGTAGGATTCTAGCGGGAGGGATTAACAATGAGCAGTTCTTC.

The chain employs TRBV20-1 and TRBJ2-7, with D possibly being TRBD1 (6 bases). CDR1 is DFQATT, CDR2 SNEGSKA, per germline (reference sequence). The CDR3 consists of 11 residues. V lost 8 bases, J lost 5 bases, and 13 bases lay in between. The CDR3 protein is CSPKGGDEQYF. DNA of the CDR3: TGCAGTCCCAAAGGGGGAGACGAGCAGTACTTC.

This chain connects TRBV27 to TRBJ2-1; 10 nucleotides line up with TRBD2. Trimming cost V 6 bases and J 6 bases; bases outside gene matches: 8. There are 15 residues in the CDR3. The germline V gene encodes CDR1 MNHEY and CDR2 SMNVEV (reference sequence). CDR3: CASRKAGGPGNEQFF. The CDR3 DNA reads TGTGCCAGCAGGAAAGCGGGAGGGCCGGGCAATGAGCAGTTCTTC.

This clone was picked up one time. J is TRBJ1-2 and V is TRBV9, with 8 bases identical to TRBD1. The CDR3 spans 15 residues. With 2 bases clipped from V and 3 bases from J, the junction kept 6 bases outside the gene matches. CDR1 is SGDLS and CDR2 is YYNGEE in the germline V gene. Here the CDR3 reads CASSVEGQEDYGYTF. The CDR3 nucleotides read TGTGCCAGCAGCGTTGAGGGACAGGAAGACTATGGCTACACCTTC.

This CDR3 reads CASKGARGPGNTIYF. The CDR3 DNA follows: TGTGCCAGTAAGGGCGCCCGAGGGCCGGGAAACACCATATATTTT. The J gene is TRBJ1-3, the V gene TRBV19; D ambiguous. This CDR3 has 15 amino acids. V gave up 7 bases and J gave up 4 bases, with 17 bases separating them. Germline V gene lookup returns CDR1 LNHDA and CDR2 SQIVND (reference sequence).

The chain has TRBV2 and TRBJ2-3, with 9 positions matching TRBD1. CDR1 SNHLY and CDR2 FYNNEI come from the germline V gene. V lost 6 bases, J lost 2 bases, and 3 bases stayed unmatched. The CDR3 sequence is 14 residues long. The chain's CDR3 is CASSDRGITDTQYF. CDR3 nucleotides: TGTGCCAGCAGCGACAGGGGGATCACAGATACGCAGTATTTT.

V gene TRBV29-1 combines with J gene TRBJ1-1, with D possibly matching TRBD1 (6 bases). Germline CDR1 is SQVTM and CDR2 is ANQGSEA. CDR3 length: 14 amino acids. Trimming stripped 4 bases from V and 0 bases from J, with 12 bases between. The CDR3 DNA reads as TGCAGCGTTGTACAGGGTCTCATGAACACTGAAGCTTTCTTT. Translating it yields CSVVQGLMNTEAFF.

DNA for the CDR3: TGTGCCAGCAGCCAAGATACCACAGTCTACGAGCAGTACTTC. It translates to CASSQDTTVYEQYF. The chain couples TRBV4-2 to TRBJ2-7; D is uncertain. The germline V and J ends were trimmed by 0 bases and 3 bases, with 9 bases remaining between them. CDR1 and CDR2 from the germline V gene are LGHNA and YNFKEQ. This CDR3 region has 14 residues.

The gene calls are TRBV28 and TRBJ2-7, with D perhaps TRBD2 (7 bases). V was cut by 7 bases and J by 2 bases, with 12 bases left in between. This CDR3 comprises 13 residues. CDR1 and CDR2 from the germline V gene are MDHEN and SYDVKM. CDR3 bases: TGTGCCAGCACCCGGGGGGCTACCTACGAGCAGTACTTC. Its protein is CASTRGATYEQYF.

CDR3 nucleotide sequence: TGCAGCGTCGGGACAGAGAGCTACGAGCAGTACTTC. Its protein product is CSVGTESYEQYF. The rearrangement joins TRBV29-1 to TRBJ2-7; 7 bases are shared with TRBD1. Germline V CDR1 and CDR2: SQVTM, ANQGSEA. CDR3 size: 12 residues. The ends lost 6 bases at V and 3 bases at J; junction bases unmatched: 5.

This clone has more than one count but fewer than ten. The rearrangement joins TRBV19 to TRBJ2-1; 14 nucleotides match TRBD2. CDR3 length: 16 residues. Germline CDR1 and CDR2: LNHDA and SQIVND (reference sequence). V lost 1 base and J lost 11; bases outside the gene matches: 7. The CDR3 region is CASSIGRLAGGPQQFF. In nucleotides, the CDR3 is TGTGCCAGTAGTATAGGGAGACTAGCGGGAGGGCCACAGCAGTTCTTC.

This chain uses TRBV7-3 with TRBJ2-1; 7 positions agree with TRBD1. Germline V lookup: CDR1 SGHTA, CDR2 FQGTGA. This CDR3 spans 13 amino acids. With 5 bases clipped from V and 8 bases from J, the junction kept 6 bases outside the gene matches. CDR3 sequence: CASSHTGVDEQFF. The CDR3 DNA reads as TGTGCCAGCAGCCACACAGGGGTGGATGAGCAGTTCTTC.

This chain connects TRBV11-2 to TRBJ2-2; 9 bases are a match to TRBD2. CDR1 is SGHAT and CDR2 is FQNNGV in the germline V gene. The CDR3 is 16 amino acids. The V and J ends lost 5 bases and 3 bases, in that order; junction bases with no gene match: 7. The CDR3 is CASSISGRLYTGELFF. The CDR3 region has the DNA TGTGCCAGCAGCATTAGCGGGAGACTCTACACCGGGGAGCTGTTTTTT.

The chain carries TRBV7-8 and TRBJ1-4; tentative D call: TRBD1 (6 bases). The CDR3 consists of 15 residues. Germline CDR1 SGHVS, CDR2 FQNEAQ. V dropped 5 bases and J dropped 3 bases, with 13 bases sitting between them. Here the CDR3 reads CASSAYRVANEKLFF. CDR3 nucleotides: TGTGCCAGCAGCGCCTACAGGGTGGCTAATGAAAAACTGTTTTTT.

The CDR3 protein is CASTALSSYNEQFF. The CDR3 DNA reads TGTGCCAGTACTGCTTTAAGCTCCTACAATGAGCAGTTCTTC. The V call is TRBV9, the J call TRBJ2-1; D is undetermined. The CDR3 extends over 14 amino acids. Deletions cut 8 bases from V and 0 bases from J, with 12 bases between. Per the germline V gene, CDR1 is SGDLS and CDR2 is YYNGEE.

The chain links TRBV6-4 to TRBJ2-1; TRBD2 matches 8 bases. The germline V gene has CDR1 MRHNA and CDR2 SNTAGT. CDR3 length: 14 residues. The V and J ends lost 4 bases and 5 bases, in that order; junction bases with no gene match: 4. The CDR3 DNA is TGTGCCAGCAGTGTGCAGCGGGAGCACAATGAGCAGTTCTTC. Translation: CASSVQREHNEQFF.

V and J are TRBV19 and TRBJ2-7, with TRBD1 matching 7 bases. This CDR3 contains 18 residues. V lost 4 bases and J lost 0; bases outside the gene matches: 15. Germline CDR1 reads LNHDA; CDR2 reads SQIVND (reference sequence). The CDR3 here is CASSTGTAQFYSSYEQYF. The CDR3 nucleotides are TGTGCCAGTAGTACCGGGACAGCACAATTTTACTCCTCCTACGAGCAGTACTTC.

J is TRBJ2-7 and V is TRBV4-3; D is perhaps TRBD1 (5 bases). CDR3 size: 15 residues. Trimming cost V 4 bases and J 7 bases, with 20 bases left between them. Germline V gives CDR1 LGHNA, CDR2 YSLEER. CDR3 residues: CASSLIPGQGEEQYF. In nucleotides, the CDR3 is TGCGCCAGCAGCCTTATACCGGGCCAAGGGGAAGAGCAGTACTTC.

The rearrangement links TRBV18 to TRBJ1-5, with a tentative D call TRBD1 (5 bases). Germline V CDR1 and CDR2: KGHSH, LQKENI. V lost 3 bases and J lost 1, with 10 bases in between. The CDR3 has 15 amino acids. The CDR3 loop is CASSPGEASNQPQHF. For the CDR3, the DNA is TGTGCCAGCTCACCGGGGGAGGCAAGCAATCAGCCCCAGCATTTT. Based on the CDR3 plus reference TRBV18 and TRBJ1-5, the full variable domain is NAGVMQNPRHLVRRRGQEARLRCSPMKGHSHVYWYRQLPEEGLKFMVYLQKENIIDESGMPKERFSAEFPKEGPSILRIQQVVRGDSAAYFCASSPGEASNQPQHFGDGTRLSIL.

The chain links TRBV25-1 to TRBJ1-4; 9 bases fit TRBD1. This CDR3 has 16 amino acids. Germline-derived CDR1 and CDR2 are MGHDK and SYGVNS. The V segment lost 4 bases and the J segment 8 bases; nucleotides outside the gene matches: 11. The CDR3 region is CASSVTPGQGKEKLFF. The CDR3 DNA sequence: TGTGCCAGCAGTGTTACGCCGGGACAGGGCAAAGAAAAACTGTTTTTT.

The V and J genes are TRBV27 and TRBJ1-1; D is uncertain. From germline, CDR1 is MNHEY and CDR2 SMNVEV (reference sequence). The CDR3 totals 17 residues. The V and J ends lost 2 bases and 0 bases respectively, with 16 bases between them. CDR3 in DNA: TGTGCCAGCAGTTTAAGTTCAAGAGAACTTGTGAACACTGAAGCTTTCTTT. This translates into CASSLSSRELVNTEAFF.

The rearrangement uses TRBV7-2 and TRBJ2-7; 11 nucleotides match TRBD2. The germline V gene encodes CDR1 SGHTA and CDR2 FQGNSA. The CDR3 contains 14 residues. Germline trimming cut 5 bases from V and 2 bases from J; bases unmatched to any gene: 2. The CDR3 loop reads CASSGSGRAYEQYF. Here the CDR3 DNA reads TGTGCCAGCAGCGGTAGCGGGAGGGCCTACGAGCAGTACTTC.

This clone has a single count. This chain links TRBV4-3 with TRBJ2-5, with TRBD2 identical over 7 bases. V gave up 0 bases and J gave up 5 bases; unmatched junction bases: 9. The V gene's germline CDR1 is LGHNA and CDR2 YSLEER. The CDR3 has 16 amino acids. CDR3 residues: CASSQELAGVWETQYF. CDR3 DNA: TGCGCCAGCAGCCAAGAATTGGCGGGAGTTTGGGAGACCCAGTACTTC.

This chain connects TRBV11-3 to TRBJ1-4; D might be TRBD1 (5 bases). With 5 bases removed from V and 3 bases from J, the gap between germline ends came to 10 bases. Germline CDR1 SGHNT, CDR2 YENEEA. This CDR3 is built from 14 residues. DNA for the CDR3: TGTGCCAGCAGCCCGGGCAGGGCTAATGAAAAACTGTTTTTT. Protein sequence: CASSPGRANEKLFF.

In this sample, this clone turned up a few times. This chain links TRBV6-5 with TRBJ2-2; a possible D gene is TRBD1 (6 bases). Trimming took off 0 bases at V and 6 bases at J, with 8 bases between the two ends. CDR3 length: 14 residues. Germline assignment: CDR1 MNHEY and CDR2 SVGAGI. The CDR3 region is CASSYSAGAGELFF. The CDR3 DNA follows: TGTGCCAGCAGTTACTCGGCAGGGGCCGGGGAGCTGTTTTTT.

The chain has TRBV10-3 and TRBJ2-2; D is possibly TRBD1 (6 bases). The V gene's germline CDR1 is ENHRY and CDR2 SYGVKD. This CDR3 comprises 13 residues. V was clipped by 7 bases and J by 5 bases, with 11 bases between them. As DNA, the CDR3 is TGTGCCATCAAAACAGACAGGACCGGGGAGCTGTTTTTT. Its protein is CAIKTDRTGELFF.

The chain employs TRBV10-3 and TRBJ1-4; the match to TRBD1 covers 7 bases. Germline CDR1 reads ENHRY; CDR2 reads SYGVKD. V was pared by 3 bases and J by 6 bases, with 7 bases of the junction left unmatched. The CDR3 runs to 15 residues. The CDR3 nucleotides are TGTGCCATCAGTGATTTGTTGCAGGGGGATGAAAAACTGTTTTTT. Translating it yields CAISDLLQGDEKLFF.

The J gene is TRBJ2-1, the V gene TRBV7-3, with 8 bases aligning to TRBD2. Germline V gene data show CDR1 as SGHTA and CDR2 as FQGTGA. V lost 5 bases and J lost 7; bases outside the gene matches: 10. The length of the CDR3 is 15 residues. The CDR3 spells CASSGLAGVGNEQFF. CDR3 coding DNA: TGTGCCAGCAGCGGACTAGCCGGGGTGGGTAATGAGCAGTTCTTC.